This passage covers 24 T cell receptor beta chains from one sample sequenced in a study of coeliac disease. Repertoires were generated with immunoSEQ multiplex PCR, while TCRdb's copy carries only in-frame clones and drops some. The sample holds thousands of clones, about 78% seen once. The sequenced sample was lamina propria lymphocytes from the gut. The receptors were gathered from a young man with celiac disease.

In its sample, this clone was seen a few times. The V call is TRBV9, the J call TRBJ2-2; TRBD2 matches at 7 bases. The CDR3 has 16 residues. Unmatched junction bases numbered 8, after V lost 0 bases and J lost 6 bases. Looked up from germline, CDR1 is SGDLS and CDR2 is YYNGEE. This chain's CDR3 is CASSVESREFAGELFF. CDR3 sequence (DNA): TGTGCCAGCAGCGTAGAGTCGCGGGAGTTCGCCGGGGAGCTGTTTTTT.

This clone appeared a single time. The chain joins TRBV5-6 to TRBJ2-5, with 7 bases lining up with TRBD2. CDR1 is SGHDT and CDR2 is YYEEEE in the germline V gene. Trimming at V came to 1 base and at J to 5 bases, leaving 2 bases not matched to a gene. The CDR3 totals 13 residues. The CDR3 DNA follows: TGTGCCAGCAGCTTGACTAGCGTTGAGACCCAGTACTTC. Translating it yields CASSLTSVETQYF.

This CDR3 reads CAIKGTSGRDNEQFF. CDR3 DNA sequence: TGTGCCATCAAAGGGACTAGCGGGAGGGACAATGAGCAGTTCTTC. The V call is TRBV10-3, the J call TRBJ2-1; 16 nucleotides agree with TRBD2. The length of the CDR3 is 15 residues. Looked up from germline, CDR1 is ENHRY and CDR2 is SYGVKD. Germline trimming cut 7 bases from V and 5 bases from J; bases unmatched to any gene: 2.

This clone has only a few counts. The CDR3 loop is CASSVDSRFTGELFF. CDR3 DNA: TGTGCCAGCAGCGTAGACAGTAGATTCACCGGGGAGCTGTTTTTT. The chain combines TRBV9 with TRBJ2-2, with D unresolved. V was clipped by 0 bases and J by 4 bases, with 10 bases between them. CDR3 length: 15 amino acids. Germline V gene lookup returns CDR1 SGDLS and CDR2 YYNGEE.

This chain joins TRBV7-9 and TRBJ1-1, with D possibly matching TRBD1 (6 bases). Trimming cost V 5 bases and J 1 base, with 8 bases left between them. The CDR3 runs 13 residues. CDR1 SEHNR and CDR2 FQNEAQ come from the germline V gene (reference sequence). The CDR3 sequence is CASSETGNTEAFF. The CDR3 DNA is TGTGCCAGCAGCGAGACAGGGAACACTGAAGCTTTCTTT.

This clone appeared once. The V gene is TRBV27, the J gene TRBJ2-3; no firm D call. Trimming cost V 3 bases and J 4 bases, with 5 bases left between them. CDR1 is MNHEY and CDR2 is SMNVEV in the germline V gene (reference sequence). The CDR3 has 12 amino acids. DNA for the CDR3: TGTGCCAGCAGTTTTGGAGCAGATACGCAGTATTTT. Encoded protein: CASSFGADTQYF.

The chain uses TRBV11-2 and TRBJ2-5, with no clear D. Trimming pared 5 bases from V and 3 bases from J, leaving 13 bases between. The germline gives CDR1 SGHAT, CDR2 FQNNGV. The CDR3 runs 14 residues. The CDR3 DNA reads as TGTGCCAGCAGCCATAAGCAATCAAAAGAGACCCAGTACTTC. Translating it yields CASSHKQSKETQYF.

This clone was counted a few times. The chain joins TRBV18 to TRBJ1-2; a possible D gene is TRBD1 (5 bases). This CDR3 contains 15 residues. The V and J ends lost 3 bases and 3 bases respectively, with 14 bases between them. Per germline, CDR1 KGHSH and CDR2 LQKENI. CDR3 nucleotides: TGTGCCAGCTCACCGCAAATGACAGCAGACTATGGCTACACCTTC. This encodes CASSPQMTADYGYTF.

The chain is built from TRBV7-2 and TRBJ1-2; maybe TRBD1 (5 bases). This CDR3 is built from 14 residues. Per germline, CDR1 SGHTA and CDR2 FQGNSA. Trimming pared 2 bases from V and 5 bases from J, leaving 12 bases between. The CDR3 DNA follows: TGTGCCAGCAGCTTAACCGACAGTGGGTATGGCTACACCTTC. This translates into CASSLTDSGYGYTF.

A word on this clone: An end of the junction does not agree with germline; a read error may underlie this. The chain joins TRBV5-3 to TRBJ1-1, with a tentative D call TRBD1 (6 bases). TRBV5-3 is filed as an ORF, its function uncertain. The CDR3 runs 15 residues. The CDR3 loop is CARSLFGQQNTKAFF. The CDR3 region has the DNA TGTGCCAGAAGCTTGTTCGGACAGCAGAACACTAAAGCTTTCTTT.

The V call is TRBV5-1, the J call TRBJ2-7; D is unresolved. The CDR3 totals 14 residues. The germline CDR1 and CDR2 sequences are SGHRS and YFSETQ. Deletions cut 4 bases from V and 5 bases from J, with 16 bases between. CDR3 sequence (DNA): TGCGCCAGCAGCCCCCGGGTCCCGTTGGACGAGCAGTACTTC. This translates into CASSPRVPLDEQYF.

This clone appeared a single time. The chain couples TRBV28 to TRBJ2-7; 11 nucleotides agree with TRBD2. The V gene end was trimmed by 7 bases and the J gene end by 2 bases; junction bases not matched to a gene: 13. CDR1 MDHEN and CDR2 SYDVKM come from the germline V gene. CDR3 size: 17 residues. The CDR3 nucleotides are TGTGCCAGCAACCCCGCTGGACTAGCGGGTAGCACCTACGAGCAGTACTTC. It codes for CASNPAGLAGSTYEQYF.

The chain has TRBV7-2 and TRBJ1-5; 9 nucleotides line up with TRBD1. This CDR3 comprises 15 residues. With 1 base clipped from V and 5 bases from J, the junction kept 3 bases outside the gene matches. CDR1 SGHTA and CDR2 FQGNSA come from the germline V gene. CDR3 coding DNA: TGTGCCAGCAGCTTAGGGACAGGGGCACATCAGCCCCAGCATTTT. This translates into CASSLGTGAHQPQHF.

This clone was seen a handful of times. Here the CDR3 DNA reads TGTGCCAGCAGCTTTCTGAGTGGCGGGGTACAAAACATTCAGTACTTC. Translated: CASSFLSGGVQNIQYF. The gene calls are TRBV5-6 and TRBJ2-4; perhaps TRBD2 as D (6 bases). The CDR3 has 16 amino acids. CDR1 and CDR2 (germline): SGHDT, YYEEEE. V was clipped by 2 bases and J by 5 bases, with 17 bases between them.

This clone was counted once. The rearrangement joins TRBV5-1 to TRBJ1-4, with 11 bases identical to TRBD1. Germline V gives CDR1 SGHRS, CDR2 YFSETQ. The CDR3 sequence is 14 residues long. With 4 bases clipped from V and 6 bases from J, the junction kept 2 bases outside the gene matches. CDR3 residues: CASSGDRGYEKLFF. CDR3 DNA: TGCGCCAGCAGCGGGGACAGGGGGTATGAAAAACTGTTTTTT.

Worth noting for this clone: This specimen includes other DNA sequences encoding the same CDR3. CDR3 region: CAWSANEKLFF. In nucleotides, the CDR3 is TGTGCCTGGAGCGCTAATGAAAAACTGTTTTTT. The chain uses TRBV30 and TRBJ1-4; no reliable D call. In germline, CDR1 is GTSNPN, CDR2 SVGIG (reference sequence). This CDR3 region has 11 residues. Trimming pared 3 bases from V and 3 bases from J, leaving 2 bases between.

Here the CDR3 DNA reads TGTGCCAGCAGCTTATTATCCGATCAGCCCCAGCATTTT. Translated: CASSLLSDQPQHF. V and J are TRBV7-9 and TRBJ1-5; D call uncertain. The CDR3 extends over 13 amino acids. V gave up 2 bases and J gave up 5 bases, with 7 bases separating them. Germline V gene lookup returns CDR1 SEHNR and CDR2 FQNEAQ (reference sequence).

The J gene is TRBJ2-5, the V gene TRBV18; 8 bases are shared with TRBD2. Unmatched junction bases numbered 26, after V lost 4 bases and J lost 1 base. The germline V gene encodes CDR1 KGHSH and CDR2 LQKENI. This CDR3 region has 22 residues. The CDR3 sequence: CASSRTLQTLAGNTGIQETQYF. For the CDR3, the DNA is TGTGCCAGCTCACGCACCCTACAGACCCTAGCGGGCAACACCGGAATCCAAGAGACCCAGTACTTC.

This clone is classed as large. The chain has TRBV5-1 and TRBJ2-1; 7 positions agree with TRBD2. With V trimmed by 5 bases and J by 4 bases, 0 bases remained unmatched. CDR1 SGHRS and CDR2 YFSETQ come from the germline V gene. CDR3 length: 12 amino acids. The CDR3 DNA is TGCGCCAGCAGGCGGGGGTACAATGAGCAGTTCTTC. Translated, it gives CASRRGYNEQFF.

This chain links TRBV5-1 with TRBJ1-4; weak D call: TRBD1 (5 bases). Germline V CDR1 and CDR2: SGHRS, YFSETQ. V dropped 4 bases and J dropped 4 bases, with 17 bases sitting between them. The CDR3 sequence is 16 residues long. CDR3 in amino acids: CASSDGVDIFNEKLFF. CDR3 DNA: TGCGCCAGCAGCGATGGGGTGGACATATTTAATGAAAAACTGTTTTTT.

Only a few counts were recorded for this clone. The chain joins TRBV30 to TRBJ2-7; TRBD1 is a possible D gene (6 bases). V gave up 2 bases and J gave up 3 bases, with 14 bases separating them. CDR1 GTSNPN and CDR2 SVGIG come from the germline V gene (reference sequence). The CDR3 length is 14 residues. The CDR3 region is CAWSPATGNYEQYF. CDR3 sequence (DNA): TGTGCCTGGAGTCCGGCGACAGGAAACTACGAGCAGTACTTC.

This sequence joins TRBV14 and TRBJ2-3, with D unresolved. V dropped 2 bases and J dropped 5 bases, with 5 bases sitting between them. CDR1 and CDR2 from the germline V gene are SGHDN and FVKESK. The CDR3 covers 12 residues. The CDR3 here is CASSQSGDTQYF. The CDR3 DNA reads TGTGCCAGCAGCCAATCGGGAGATACGCAGTATTTT.

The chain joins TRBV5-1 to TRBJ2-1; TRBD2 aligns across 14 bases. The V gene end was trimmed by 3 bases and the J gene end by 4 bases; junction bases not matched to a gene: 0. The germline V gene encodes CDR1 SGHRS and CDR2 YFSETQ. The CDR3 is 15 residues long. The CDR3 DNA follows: TGCGCCAGCAGCTGGACTAGCGGGGGGTACAATGAGCAGTTCTTC. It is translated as CASSWTSGGYNEQFF.

The CDR3 nucleotides read TGTGCCAGCAGATCGGACGGGGTCCCTGGCTACACCTTC. Its translation is CASRSDGVPGYTF. The chain combines TRBV6-1 with TRBJ1-2, with D uncertain. V was shortened by 6 bases and J by 7 bases, with 15 bases between the two germline ends. The CDR3 extends over 13 amino acids. From germline, CDR1 is MNHNS and CDR2 SASEGT.